The T cell receptor (beta chain) under discussion was sequenced for a study of CD8 T cells in Susac syndrome (dated by TCRdb to between 2018 and 2021). About the investigation overall: Among the sequenced Susac syndrome patients, roughly six had clinically active disease and fewer than 10 were in clinical remission. Susac syndrome patients were therapy-naive, on corticosteroids (some also receiving IVIg), or on IVIg alone at blood withdrawal. The study used repertoire sequencing to test whether antigen drove CD8+ T cell activation and differentiation in Susac syndrome.

RNA was extracted using the RNeasy kit, and about 0.45 to 1 ug of the RNA was reverse transcribed with random hexamers. The immunoSEQ multiplex PCR assay, which covers 54 Vbeta and 13 Jbeta segments, was used to amplify TCR beta CDR3 regions. PCR amplification bias was corrected using a synthetic template baseline for primer optimization and computational correction. In the original analysis: Reads were annotated to V, D and J genes per IMGT and analyzed with immunoSEQ Analyzer, keeping only productive sequences. Clonality was calculated as one minus the Shannon entropy normalized by log2 of the number of productive unique sequences. For each patient and control, public and private clones were evaluated within the 100 most prevalent clones. A clone was defined as Susac-specific if it was absent from the healthy and MS cohorts, from 950 to 1,300 published viral clones and from other ImmuneACCESS disease sequences. TCRdb reran the public reads through fastp at Q25 and MiXCR, keeping productive beta chains. Each entry merges the rows of one CDR3 protein and shows their most common DNA and genes. The V and J calls and clone size come from TCRdb's table, not from the authors' own analysis. The table for this sample lists more than 150,000 distinct CDR3 sequences; approximately 96% of them were counted only once. The ten largest clones represent approximately 0.1% of the sample.

Peripheral blood CD8+ and CD4+ T cells from healthy donors, Susac syndrome patients and multiple sclerosis patients were profiled by high-throughput TCR beta sequencing. The Susac syndrome patients fulfilled recently defined diagnostic criteria for definite or probable disease. CD8+ TEMRA cells were enriched by FACS, while bulk CD8+ and CD4+ T cells were purified by magnetic negative isolation. Blood was drawn into EDTA tubes, processed within 24 hours, and PBMCs were isolated by density gradient centrifugation. PBMCs intended for TCR sequencing were cryopreserved in liquid nitrogen and thawed later in a water bath at 37 degrees C. The sorted or isolated CD4+, CD8+ and CD8+ TEMRA cells had a purity of 90% or higher. Its CDR3 holds 14 amino acids, cysteine through phenylalanine. The kept DNA is CDR3 alone, 42 bases in frame from the first base. Trimming takes 8 bases from V and 2 bases from J, and the germline ends sit 16 bases apart. The germline V gene (reference sequence) sets CDR1 to PRHDT and CDR2 to FYEKMQ.

For this clonotype: No cognate antigen has been identified for it. Base quality data are lacking; no much larger clone is found one base away.

Results and caveats for the whole study, not just this receptor: In patients with Susac syndrome, the CD4+ T cell repertoire showed no detectable clonal expansion. The number of individuals in the TCR sequencing and HLA analysis was recognized as being relatively small.

The TCR originated in a human donor with Susac syndrome. In this chain, TRBV13 is recombined with TRBJ2-7, with a tentative D call of TRBD1 or TRBD2, each matching 6 bases. Sequenced material: CD4+ T cells from PBMCs. CDR3 protein: CASGRTAVTYEQYF. The nucleotides are TGTGCCAGCGGGAGGACAGCAGTGACCTACGAGCAGTACTTC.